This note documents a single T cell receptor (beta chain) sequence. Its antigen remains unidentified. These data come from a study of CD8+CD57+ T cells in acquired aplastic anemia. Across the study: Mean DNA quantity obtained from sorted CD4+ and CD8+ cells was around 3.2 ug.

TCR beta VDJ and CDR3 were profiled, and genomic DNA was the template. TCRdb processed the reads anew with MiXCR; each CDR3 protein has one entry. The sample carries roughly 420,000 distinct CDR3 sequences, about two thirds recorded once. Findings of the study overall: The study identified twenty-nine CD8+ CDR3 sequences shared by patients and controls.

CDR1 is SGHTA, CDR2 FQGNSA, per germline. CDR3 size: 15 residues. V dropped 1 base and J dropped 13 bases, with 22 bases sitting between them. The origin of this receptor is a human donor in good health, serving as a control. The material sequenced was sorted CD4+, CD8+, or CD8+CD57+ T cells (not recorded which) from PBMCs. This chain joins TRBV7-2 and TRBJ1-2; TRBD1 is a possible D gene (6 bases). CDR3 residues: CASSLGSGGAWETTF. In DNA, the CDR3 is TGTGCCAGCAGCTTAGGTAGCGGGGGGGCTTGGGAGACCACCTTC. Combining the CDR3 with reference TRBV7-2 and TRBJ1-2 gives the whole variable domain GAGVSQSPSNKVTEKGKDVELRCDPISGHTALYWYRQSLGQGLEFLIYFQGNSAPDKSGLPSDRFSAERTGGSVSTLTIQRTQQEDSAVYLCASSLGSGGAWETTFGSGTRLTVV.